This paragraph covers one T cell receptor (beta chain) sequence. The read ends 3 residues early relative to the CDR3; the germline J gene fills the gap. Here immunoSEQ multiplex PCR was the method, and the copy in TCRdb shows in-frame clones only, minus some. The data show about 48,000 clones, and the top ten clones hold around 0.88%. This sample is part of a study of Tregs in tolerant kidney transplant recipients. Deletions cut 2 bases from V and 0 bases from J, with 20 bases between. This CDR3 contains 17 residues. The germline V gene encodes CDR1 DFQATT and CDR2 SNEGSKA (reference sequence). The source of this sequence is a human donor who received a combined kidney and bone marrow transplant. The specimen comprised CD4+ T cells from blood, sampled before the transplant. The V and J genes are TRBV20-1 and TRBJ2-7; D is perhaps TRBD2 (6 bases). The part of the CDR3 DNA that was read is TGCAGTGCTAGATCCGGCGGGGACGAGAACCACTCCTACGAG. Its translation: CSARSGGDENHSYE. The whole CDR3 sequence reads CSARSGGDENHSYEQYF.